One sample yielded the 26 T cell receptor beta chains listed below, sequenced in a study of control samples from healthy donors and cancer patients. Using immunoSEQ multiplex PCR, the repertoire was profiled, and TCRdb retains in-frame clones only, with some absent. The table lists 95,000 to 100,000 clones, roughly 89% of them singletons. The sequencing input was blood. The receptor set was obtained from a man aged 30 to 45 in good health.

The chain has TRBV25-1 and TRBJ1-1; D might be TRBD1 (5 bases). V gave up 6 bases and J gave up 2 bases, with 10 bases separating them. The CDR3 contains 13 residues. CDR1 MGHDK and CDR2 SYGVNS come from the germline V gene. The CDR3 DNA sequence: TGTGCCAGCAGAGGGGCCCTCAACACTGAAGCTTTCTTT. It specifies CASRGALNTEAFF.

V and J are TRBV19 and TRBJ1-2, with a possible D match to TRBD1 (6 bases). Germline V gene sequence: CDR1 LNHDA, CDR2 SQIVND (reference sequence). The CDR3 is 14 residues long. Trimming stripped 4 bases from V and 2 bases from J, with 11 bases between. The CDR3 region is CASSTRGWNYGYTF. CDR3 DNA sequence: TGTGCCAGTAGTACCAGGGGCTGGAACTATGGCTACACCTTC. The entire variable domain, with the rest obtained from reference TRBV19 and TRBJ1-2, is as follows: DGGITQSPKYLFRKEGQNVTLSCEQNLNHDAMYWYRQDPGQGLRLIYYSQIVNDFQKGDIAEGYSVSREKKESFPLTVTSAQKNPTAFYLCASSTRGWNYGYTFGSGTRLTVV.

The chain joins TRBV19 to TRBJ1-1; D is unresolved. The CDR3 runs to 15 residues. Germline assignment: CDR1 LNHDA and CDR2 SQIVND (reference sequence). V gave up 5 bases and J gave up 1 base, with 14 bases separating them. The CDR3: CASSPRTDTNTEAFF. DNA for the CDR3: TGTGCCAGTAGTCCGCGGACGGATACGAACACTGAAGCTTTCTTT.

A few counts support this clone. The rearrangement links TRBV6-4 to TRBJ2-2; D gene ambiguous. The CDR3 is 15 residues long. Per the germline V gene, CDR1 is MRHNA and CDR2 is SNTAGT. Trimming shortened V by 0 bases and J by 2 bases, and 7 bases separated the two germline ends. Here the CDR3 reads CASSDSPDNTGELFF. The CDR3 DNA reads TGTGCCAGCAGTGACTCGCCAGATAACACCGGGGAGCTGTTTTTT.

The chain recombines TRBV28 with TRBJ1-1, with D hard to call. The V gene lost 7 bases and the J gene lost 5 bases, with 14 bases spanning the gap. Germline loops: CDR1 MDHEN, CDR2 SYDVKM. CDR3 length: 13 amino acids. The CDR3 loop is CASIPGRRTEAFF. Here the CDR3 DNA reads TGTGCCAGCATCCCGGGTCGGAGAACTGAAGCTTTCTTT.

This clone appeared a single time. This rearrangement joins TRBV27 to TRBJ1-2, with 8 bases lining up with TRBD1. CDR1 and CDR2 from the germline V gene are MNHEY and SMNVEV (reference sequence). With V trimmed by 3 bases and J by 6 bases, 12 bases remained unmatched. The CDR3 consists of 16 residues. The CDR3, as DNA: TGTGCCAGCAGTTTGCGGTCAGGGGGCTGGAAAGATGGCTACACCTTC. Its protein is CASSLRSGGWKDGYTF.

Details on this clone: Other nucleotide sequences in the sample specify the same CDR3. The V gene is TRBV28, the J gene TRBJ1-5; D perhaps matches TRBD1 (6 bases). Germline V gene lookup returns CDR1 MDHEN and CDR2 SYDVKM. V lost 2 bases, J lost 5 bases, and 13 bases lay in between. This CDR3 contains 15 residues. In DNA, the CDR3 is TGTGCCAGCAGTTTAGACCAGGGGAGGGATCAGCCCCAGCATTTT. This gives the protein CASSLDQGRDQPQHF.

This chain joins TRBV10-3 and TRBJ1-1, with 10 bases that match TRBD1. The CDR3 loop spans 16 amino acids. Germline loops: CDR1 ENHRY, CDR2 SYGVKD. V lost 3 bases, J lost 0 bases, and 4 bases stayed unmatched. The CDR3 sequence: CAISEYGTGVNTEAFF. The CDR3 nucleotides read TGTGCCATCAGTGAATACGGGACAGGGGTGAACACTGAAGCTTTCTTT.

V and J are TRBV9 and TRBJ1-4, with 7 bases identical to TRBD1. There are 16 residues in the CDR3. Per germline, CDR1 SGDLS and CDR2 YYNGEE. V gave up 3 bases and J gave up 1 base; unmatched junction bases: 6. CDR3 in amino acids: CASSADRVQTNEKLFF. CDR3 DNA: TGTGCCAGCAGCGCCGACAGGGTCCAAACTAATGAAAAACTGTTTTTT.

J is TRBJ1-6 and V is TRBV6-6, with a tentative D call TRBD1 (5 bases). The germline V gene has CDR1 MNHNY and CDR2 SVGAGI (reference sequence). The V gene lost 5 bases and the J gene lost 0 bases, with 14 bases spanning the gap. The CDR3 is 17 amino acids. CDR3 residues: CASSPRQTSSYNSPLHF. DNA of the CDR3: TGTGCCAGCAGTCCCAGACAGACGAGCTCCTATAATTCACCCCTCCACTTT.

The chain combines TRBV28 with TRBJ1-2; the D is unclear. Trimming removed 5 bases from V and 10 bases from J, with 14 bases in between. Germline loops: CDR1 MDHEN, CDR2 SYDVKM. This CDR3 is 12 amino acids long. This CDR3 is CASSVESSAYTF. The CDR3 nucleotides read TGTGCCAGCAGTGTCGAGTCCTCTGCCTACACCTTC.

The chain links TRBV5-6 to TRBJ1-1, with D unclear. This CDR3 has 15 residues. Trimming took 1 base from V and 0 from J, leaving 10 bases between them. Germline V gene sequence: CDR1 SGHDT, CDR2 YYEEEE. The CDR3 here is CASSLRTKVNTEAFF. The CDR3 coding sequence is TGTGCCAGCAGCTTGAGGACGAAGGTGAACACTGAAGCTTTCTTT.

The chain couples TRBV14 to TRBJ2-5, with D hard to call. Germline V gene lookup returns CDR1 SGHDN and CDR2 FVKESK. The CDR3 runs 15 residues. V was shortened by 6 bases and J by 0 bases, with 14 bases between the two germline ends. CDR3 region: CASSPSDKYQETQYF. CDR3 nucleotides: TGTGCCAGCAGTCCTTCGGATAAGTACCAAGAGACCCAGTACTTC.

CDR3 DNA sequence: TGTGCCAGCAGCTTGGACAGGGGGAACACTGAAGCTTTCTTT. Translated, it gives CASSLDRGNTEAFF. The rearrangement joins TRBV7-8 to TRBJ1-1; 9 bases are a match to TRBD1. The germline V gene encodes CDR1 SGHVS and CDR2 FQNEAQ. The CDR3 is made up of 14 amino acids. J lost 1 base, V lost 3 bases, and 0 bases had no gene match.

Only one count was recorded for this clone. At one end the junction does not follow the germline gene, possibly because of a read error. V and J are TRBV6-1 and TRBJ1-1; D perhaps matches TRBD1 (6 bases). This CDR3 is 13 amino acids long. Germline lookup yields CDR1 MNHNS and CDR2 SASEGT. CDR3 sequence reads: CASIEAGDTEAFF. The CDR3 DNA reads TGTGCCAGCATTGAAGCAGGGGACACTGAAGCTTTCTTT.

This clone has more than one count but fewer than ten. The rearrangement joins TRBV3-1 (or the pseudogene TRBV3-2) to TRBJ1-3; the D gene is possibly TRBD1 (5 bases). Germline V lookup: CDR1 LGHDT, CDR2 YNNKEL (reference sequence). Trimming removed 4 bases from V and 2 bases from J, with 9 bases in between. This CDR3 is 14 amino acids long. The CDR3: CASSLDSTGNTIYF. The CDR3 DNA is TGTGCCAGCAGCCTAGACAGTACTGGAAACACCATATATTTT.

The rearrangement links TRBV2 to TRBJ1-2, with TRBD1 matching over 8 bases. The V and J ends lost 4 bases and 7 bases, in that order; junction bases with no gene match: 11. Germline V lookup: CDR1 SNHLY, CDR2 FYNNEI. The CDR3 extends over 15 amino acids. CDR3 residues: CASSARGQGMGGYTF. In DNA, the CDR3 is TGTGCCAGCAGTGCACGCGGACAGGGAATGGGTGGCTACACCTTC.

The gene calls are TRBV9 and TRBJ1-3, with D perhaps matching TRBD1 (5 bases). The CDR3 sequence is 13 residues long. With 6 bases removed from V and 4 bases from J, the gap between germline ends came to 11 bases. Germline loops: CDR1 SGDLS, CDR2 YYNGEE. The CDR3 loop reads CASNPGPGNTIYF. The CDR3, as DNA: TGTGCCAGCAATCCAGGGCCCGGAAACACCATATATTTT.

CDR3 sequence (DNA): TGTGCCAGCAGGTTGGACAGGGGGCGAAATGAGCAGTTCTTC. Its protein product is CASRLDRGRNEQFF. The J gene is TRBJ2-1, the V gene TRBV7-8; 11 bases map to TRBD1. Germline V gives CDR1 SGHVS, CDR2 FQNEAQ. The CDR3 has 14 amino acids. Trimming removed 6 bases from V and 7 bases from J; junction bases left unmatched: 5.

The chain uses TRBV6-5 and TRBJ2-2; D uncertain. Trimming shortened V by 7 bases and J by 6 bases, and 12 bases separated the two germline ends. This CDR3 contains 13 residues. Germline assignment: CDR1 MNHEY and CDR2 SVGAGI. The CDR3 loop is CASTNLGPGELFF. As DNA, the CDR3 is TGTGCCAGCACCAACTTAGGCCCCGGGGAGCTGTTTTTT.

This chain links TRBV7-9 with TRBJ1-2; D remains unclear. The CDR3 consists of 12 residues. Germline V lookup: CDR1 SEHNR, CDR2 FQNEAQ (reference sequence). The ends were cut back, 7 bases at V and 4 bases at J, with 10 bases in the middle. CDR3 in amino acids: CASTSSSYGYTF. As DNA, the CDR3 is TGTGCCAGCACCTCGTCCAGCTATGGCTACACCTTC.

The chain couples TRBV6-5 to TRBJ1-2, with D maybe TRBD1 (5 bases). The germline CDR1 and CDR2 sequences are MNHEY and SVGAGI. There are 12 residues in the CDR3. V lost 6 bases and J lost 8, with 13 bases in between. The CDR3 spells CASRGDPIGYTF. CDR3 in DNA: TGTGCCAGCAGGGGGGACCCCATCGGCTACACCTTC.

CDR3 loop: CASSQLLAGLNTGELFF. The CDR3 nucleotides read TGTGCCAGCAGCCAACTACTAGCGGGTCTGAACACCGGGGAGCTGTTTTTT. V usage is TRBV4-2 and J usage is TRBJ2-2, with 9 bases lining up with TRBD2. The CDR3 is 17 amino acids. V was clipped by 2 bases and J by 1 base; unmatched bases: 5. Germline V gene lookup returns CDR1 LGHNA and CDR2 YNFKEQ.

This chain connects TRBV5-4 to TRBJ2-7; the D gene is possibly TRBD2 (5 bases). The CDR3 is 14 amino acids. In germline, CDR1 is SGHNT, CDR2 YYREEE (reference sequence). Trimming cost V 0 bases and J 1 base, with 8 bases left between them. The CDR3 region is CASSLGTLSYEQYF. The CDR3 bases are TGTGCCAGCAGCTTGGGGACTCTGTCCTACGAGCAGTACTTC.

V is TRBV15 and J is TRBJ1-4; D is ambiguous. V was shortened by 0 bases and J by 7 bases, with 12 bases between the two germline ends. Germline CDR1 reads LNHNV; CDR2 reads YYDKDF (reference sequence). CDR3 length: 15 amino acids. CDR3 protein: CATSRDRSGGEKLFF. CDR3 nucleotide sequence: TGTGCCACCAGCAGAGACAGGTCCGGCGGTGAAAAACTGTTTTTT.

The chain joins TRBV6-2 or TRBV6-3 to TRBJ1-1; D is uncertain. The CDR3 has 12 residues. Trimming took 5 bases from V and 2 from J, leaving 6 bases between them. Germline V lookup: CDR1 MNHEY, CDR2 SVGEGT. CDR3 sequence (DNA): TGTGCCAGCAGTACGGGTAACACTGAAGCTTTCTTT. Encoded protein: CASSTGNTEAFF.